This T cell receptor beta chain came from a study of blood T cells in healthy people across ages. Germline-derived CDR1 and CDR2 are LGHDT and YNNKEL (reference sequence). Deletions cut 2 bases from V and 2 bases from J, with 12 bases between. The CDR3 runs to 15 residues. Whole-study results and caveats: Lack of knowledge of donor CMV status possibly confounded expanded clonotype changes. Higher diversity, along with more naive CD4+ cells, distinguished long-lived donors from aged donors.

In this sample, this clonotype turned up a few times. What it binds is not known. The second PCR ran about 6 to 11 cycles with a sample-barcoded 5' primer and J-beta primers. Each CDR3 protein is one row after TCRdb ran MiXCR on the 5' RACE reads. The sample contains about 1.4 million distinct CDR3 sequences, 45% to 70% of which appear only once. The sample taken for sequencing was blood. The TCR comes from a man between 18 and 29 years old in good health. V and J are TRBV3-1 and TRBJ1-2, with D possibly TRBD1 on 5 matching bases. The DNA of the CDR3 is TGTGCCAGCAGCCAACCCGGACAACTAAACTATGGCTACACCTTC. Protein: CASSQPGQLNYGYTF.